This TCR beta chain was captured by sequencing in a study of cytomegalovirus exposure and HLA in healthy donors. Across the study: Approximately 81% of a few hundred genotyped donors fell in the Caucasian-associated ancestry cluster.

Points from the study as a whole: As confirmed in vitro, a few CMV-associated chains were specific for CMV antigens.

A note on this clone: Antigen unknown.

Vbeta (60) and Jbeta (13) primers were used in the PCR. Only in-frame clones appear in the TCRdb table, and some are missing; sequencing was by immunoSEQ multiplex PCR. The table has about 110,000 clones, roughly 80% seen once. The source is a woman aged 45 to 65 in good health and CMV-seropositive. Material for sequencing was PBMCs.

This CDR3 reads CASSRDSSGNTIYF. The DNA of the CDR3 is TGTGCCAGCAGCAGGGACAGCTCTGGAAACACCATATATTTT. The chain carries TRBV6-1 and TRBJ1-3; TRBD1 matches at 7 bases. The CDR3 loop spans 14 amino acids. V lost 6 bases and J lost 0; bases outside the gene matches: 2. The germline V gene has CDR1 MNHNS and CDR2 SASEGT.